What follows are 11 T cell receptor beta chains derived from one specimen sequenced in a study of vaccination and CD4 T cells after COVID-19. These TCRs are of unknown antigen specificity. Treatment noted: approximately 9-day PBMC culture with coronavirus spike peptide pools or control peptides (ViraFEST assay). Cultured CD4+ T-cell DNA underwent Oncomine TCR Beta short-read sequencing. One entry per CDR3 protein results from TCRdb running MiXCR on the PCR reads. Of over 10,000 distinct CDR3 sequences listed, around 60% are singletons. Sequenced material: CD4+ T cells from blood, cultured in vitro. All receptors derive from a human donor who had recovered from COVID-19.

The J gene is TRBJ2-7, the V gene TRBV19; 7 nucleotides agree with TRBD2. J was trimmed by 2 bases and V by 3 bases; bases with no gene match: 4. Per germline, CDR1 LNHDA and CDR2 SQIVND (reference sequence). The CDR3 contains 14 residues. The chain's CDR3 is CASSIGGSAYEQYF. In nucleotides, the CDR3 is TGTGCCAGTAGTATCGGCGGGAGCGCCTACGAGCAGTACTTC.

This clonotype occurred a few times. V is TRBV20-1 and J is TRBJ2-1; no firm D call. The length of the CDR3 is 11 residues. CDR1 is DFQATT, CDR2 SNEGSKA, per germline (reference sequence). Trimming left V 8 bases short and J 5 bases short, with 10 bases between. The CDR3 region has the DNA TGCAGTTCGGGCGCGCACAATGAGCAGTTCTTC. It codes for CSSGAHNEQFF.

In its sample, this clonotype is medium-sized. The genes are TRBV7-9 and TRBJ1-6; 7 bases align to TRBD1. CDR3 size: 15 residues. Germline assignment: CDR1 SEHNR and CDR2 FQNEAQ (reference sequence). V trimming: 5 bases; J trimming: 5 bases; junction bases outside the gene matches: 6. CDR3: CASSPLQGNNSPLHF. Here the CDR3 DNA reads TGTGCCAGCAGCCCCCTACAGGGGAATAATTCACCCCTCCACTTT.

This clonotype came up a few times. CDR3 residues: CASSYLGVHYGYTF. CDR3 in DNA: TGTGCCAGCAGTTACTTAGGGGTGCACTATGGCTACACCTTC. The genes are TRBV6-5 and TRBJ1-2; D possibly corresponds to TRBD1 (5 bases). CDR1 and CDR2 (germline): MNHEY, SVGAGI. This CDR3 contains 14 residues. Trimming took off 1 base at V and 3 bases at J, with 9 bases between the two ends.

CDR3 sequence: CATSRGGRTEAFF. The CDR3 DNA follows: TGTGCCACCAGCAGAGGGGGGAGAACTGAAGCTTTCTTT. The chain employs TRBV15 and TRBJ1-1, with D maybe TRBD1 (5 bases). Trimming removed 1 base from V and 5 bases from J, with 8 bases in between. Per germline, CDR1 LNHNV and CDR2 YYDKDF (reference sequence). The CDR3 is 13 residues long.

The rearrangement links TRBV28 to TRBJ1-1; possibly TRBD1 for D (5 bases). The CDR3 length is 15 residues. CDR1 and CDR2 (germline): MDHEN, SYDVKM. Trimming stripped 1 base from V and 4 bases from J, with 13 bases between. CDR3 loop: CASSLFGRVSTEAFF. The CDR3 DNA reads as TGTGCCAGCAGTTTATTTGGCAGGGTGAGCACTGAAGCTTTCTTT.

This CDR3 is CASSHRWDARDNEQFF. Here the CDR3 DNA reads TGTGCCAGCAGCCACCGGTGGGACGCCAGGGACAATGAGCAGTTCTTC. This chain joins TRBV11-3 and TRBJ2-1; D may be TRBD1 or TRBD2 (5 bases each). The germline gives CDR1 SGHNT, CDR2 YENEEA. Trimming removed 5 bases at V and 5 bases at J, with 19 bases between. The CDR3 is 16 residues long.

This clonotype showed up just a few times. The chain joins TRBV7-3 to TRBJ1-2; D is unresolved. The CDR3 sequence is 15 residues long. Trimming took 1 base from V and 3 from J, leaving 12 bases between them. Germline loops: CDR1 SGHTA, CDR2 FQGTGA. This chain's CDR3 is CASSLRAEEDYGYTF. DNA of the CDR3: TGTGCCAGCAGCTTAAGGGCCGAAGAAGACTATGGCTACACCTTC.

The CDR3 nucleotides are TGTGCCAGCAGTTTCAGGCTTGAAGCTTTCTTT. Encoded protein: CASSFRLEAFF. The gene calls are TRBV28 and TRBJ1-1, with no clear D. Deletions cut 3 bases from V and 7 bases from J, with 6 bases between. This CDR3 region has 11 residues. Looked up from germline, CDR1 is MDHEN and CDR2 is SYDVKM.

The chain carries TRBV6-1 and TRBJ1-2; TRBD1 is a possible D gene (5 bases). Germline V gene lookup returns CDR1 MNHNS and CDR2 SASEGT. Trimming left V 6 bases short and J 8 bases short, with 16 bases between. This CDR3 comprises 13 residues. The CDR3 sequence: CASSSPYGDGYTF. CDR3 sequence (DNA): TGTGCCAGCAGCTCGCCGTACGGGGACGGCTACACCTTC.

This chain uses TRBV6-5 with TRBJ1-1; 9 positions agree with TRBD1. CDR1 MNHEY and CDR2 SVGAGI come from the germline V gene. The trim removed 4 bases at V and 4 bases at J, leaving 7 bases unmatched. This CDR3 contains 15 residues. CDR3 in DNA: TGTGCCAGCAGTTCCCCCGGGACAGGGTCCACTGAAGCTTTCTTT. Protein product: CASSSPGTGSTEAFF.